The clone carrying this T cell receptor (beta chain) appeared once. Antigen specificity is unknown. For the second PCR, which ran for roughly 6 to 11 cycles, a sample-barcoded 5' primer and a J-beta primer mix were used. From the 5' RACE reads, TCRdb called clonotypes with MiXCR, one entry per CDR3 protein. The sample shows over 950,000 distinct CDR3 sequences, under 40% of them seen only once. The data are from a study of blood T cells in healthy people across ages. Findings and caveats of the study: PBMC samples, being unsorted, prevented any conclusive comparison of naive and antigen-experienced cells.

Germline lookup yields CDR1 SGHTA and CDR2 FQGTGA. The CDR3 is 16 residues long. V was clipped by 1 base and J by 10 bases, with 20 bases between them. Healthy individuals of Caucasian origin from Russia, aged about 6 to 95, served as donors. The sequencing input was blood. The TCR sequence derives from a man younger than 35 in good health. V and J are TRBV7-3 and TRBJ2-1; D unclear. The CDR3, as DNA: TGTGCCAGCAGCTTAAAGGATACACGCTCCTTAGGGGAGCAGTTCTTC. It translates to CASSLKDTRSLGEQFF.